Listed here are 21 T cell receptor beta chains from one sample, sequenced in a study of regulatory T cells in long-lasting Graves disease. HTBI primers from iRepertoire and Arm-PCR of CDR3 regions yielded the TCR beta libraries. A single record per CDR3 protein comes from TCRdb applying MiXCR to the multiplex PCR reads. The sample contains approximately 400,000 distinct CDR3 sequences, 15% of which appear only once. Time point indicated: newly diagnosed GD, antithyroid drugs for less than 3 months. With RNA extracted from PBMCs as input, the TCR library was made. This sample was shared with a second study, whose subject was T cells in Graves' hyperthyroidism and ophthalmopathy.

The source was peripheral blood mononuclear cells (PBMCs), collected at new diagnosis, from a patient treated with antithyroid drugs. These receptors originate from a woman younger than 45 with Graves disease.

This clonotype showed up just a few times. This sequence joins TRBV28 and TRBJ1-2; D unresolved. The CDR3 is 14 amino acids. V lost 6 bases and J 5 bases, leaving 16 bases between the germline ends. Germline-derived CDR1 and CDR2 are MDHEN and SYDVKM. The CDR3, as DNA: TGTGCCAGCAGCCAGACCCCCCAACCATATGGCTACACCTTC. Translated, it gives CASSQTPQPYGYTF.

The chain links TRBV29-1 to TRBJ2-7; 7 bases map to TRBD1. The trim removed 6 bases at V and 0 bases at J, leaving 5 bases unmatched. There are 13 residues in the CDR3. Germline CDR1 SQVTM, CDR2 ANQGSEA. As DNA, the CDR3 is TGCAGCGTAACGACAGGGAGCTCCTACGAGCAGTACTTC. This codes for CSVTTGSSYEQYF.

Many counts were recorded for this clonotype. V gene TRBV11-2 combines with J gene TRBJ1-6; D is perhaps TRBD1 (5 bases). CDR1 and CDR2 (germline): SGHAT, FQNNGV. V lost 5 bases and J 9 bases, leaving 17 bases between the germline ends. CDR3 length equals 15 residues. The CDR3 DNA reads TGTGCCAGCAGCAGCCAGTGGGGCCAACGTTCACCCCTCCACTTT. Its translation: CASSSQWGQRSPLHF. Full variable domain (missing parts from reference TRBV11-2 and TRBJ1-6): EAGVAQSPRYKIIEKRQSVAFWCNPISGHATLYWYQQILGQGPKLLIQFQNNGVVDDSQLPKDRFSAERLKGVDSTLKIQPAKLEDSAVYLCASSSQWGQRSPLHFGNGTRLTVT.

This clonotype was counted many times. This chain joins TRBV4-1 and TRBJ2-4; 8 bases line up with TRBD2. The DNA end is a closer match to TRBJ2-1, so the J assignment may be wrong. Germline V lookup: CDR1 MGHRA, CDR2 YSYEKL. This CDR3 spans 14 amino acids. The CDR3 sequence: CASSQYLAGKTQFF. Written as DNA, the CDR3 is TGCGCCAGCAGCCAATATTTAGCGGGAAAAACTCAGTTCTTC.

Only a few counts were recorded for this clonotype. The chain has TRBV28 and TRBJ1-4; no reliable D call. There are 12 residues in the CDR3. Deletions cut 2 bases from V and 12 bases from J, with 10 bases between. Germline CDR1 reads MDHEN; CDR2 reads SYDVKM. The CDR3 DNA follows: TGTGCCAGCAGTTTAGACCAGTCACAACTGTTTTTT. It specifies CASSLDQSQLFF. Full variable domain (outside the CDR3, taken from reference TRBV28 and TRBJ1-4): DVKVTQSSRYLVKRTGEKVFLECVQDMDHENMFWYRQDPGLGLRLIYFSYDVKMKEKGDIPEGYSVSREKKERFSLILESASTNQTSMYLCASSLDQSQLFFGSGTQLSVL.

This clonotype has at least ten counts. The CDR3 DNA sequence: TGCAGCGTTGAGACTAGCGGGAGCTCCTACGAGCAGTACTTC. Translating it yields CSVETSGSSYEQYF. This chain joins TRBV29-1 and TRBJ2-7, with 12 bases that match TRBD2. Looked up from germline, CDR1 is SQVTM and CDR2 is ANQGSEA. This CDR3 is 14 amino acids long. J gave up 0 bases and V 3 bases, and 0 bases lay outside the gene matches.

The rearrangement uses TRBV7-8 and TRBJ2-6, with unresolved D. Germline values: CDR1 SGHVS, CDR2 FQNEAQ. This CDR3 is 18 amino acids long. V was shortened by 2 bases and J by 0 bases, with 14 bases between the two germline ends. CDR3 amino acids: CASSLLAFWSSGANVLTF. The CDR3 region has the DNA TGTGCCAGCAGCTTACTTGCTTTCTGGTCCTCTGGGGCCAACGTCCTGACTTTC.

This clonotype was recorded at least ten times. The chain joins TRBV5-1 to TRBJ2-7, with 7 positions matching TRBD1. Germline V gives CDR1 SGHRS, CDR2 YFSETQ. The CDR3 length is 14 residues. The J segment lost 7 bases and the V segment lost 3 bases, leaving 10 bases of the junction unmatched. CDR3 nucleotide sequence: TGCGCCAGCAGCTCCGGACAGGTTTCTACGGAGCAGTACTTC. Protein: CASSSGQVSTEQYF.

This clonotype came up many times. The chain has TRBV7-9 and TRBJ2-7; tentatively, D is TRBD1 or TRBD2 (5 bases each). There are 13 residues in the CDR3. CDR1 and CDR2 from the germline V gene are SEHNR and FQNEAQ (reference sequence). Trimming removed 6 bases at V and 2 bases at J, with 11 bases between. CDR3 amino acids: CASSFTGPYEQYF. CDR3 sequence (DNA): TGTGCCAGCAGTTTCACGGGACCCTACGAGCAGTACTTC.

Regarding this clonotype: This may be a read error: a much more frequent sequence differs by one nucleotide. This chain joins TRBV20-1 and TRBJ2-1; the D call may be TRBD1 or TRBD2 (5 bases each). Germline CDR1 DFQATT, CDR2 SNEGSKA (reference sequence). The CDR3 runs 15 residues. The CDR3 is CSALIPGTSTDEQSF. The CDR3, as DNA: TGCAGTGCCCTCATCCCCGGGACCTCGACAGATGAGCAGTCCTTC.

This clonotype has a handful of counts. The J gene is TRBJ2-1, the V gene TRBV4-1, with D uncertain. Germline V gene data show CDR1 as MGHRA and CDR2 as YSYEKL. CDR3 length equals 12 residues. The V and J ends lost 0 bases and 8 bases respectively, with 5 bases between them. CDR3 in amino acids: CASSQDGYEQFF. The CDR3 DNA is TGCGCCAGCAGCCAAGATGGCTATGAGCAGTTCTTC.

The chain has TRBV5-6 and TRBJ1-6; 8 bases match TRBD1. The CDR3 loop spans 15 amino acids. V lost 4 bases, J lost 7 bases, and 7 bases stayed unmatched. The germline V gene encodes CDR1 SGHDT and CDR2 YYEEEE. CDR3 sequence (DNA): TGTGCCAGCAGCCTCCGGACAGGGAGCAATTCACCCCTCCACTTT. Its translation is CASSLRTGSNSPLHF.

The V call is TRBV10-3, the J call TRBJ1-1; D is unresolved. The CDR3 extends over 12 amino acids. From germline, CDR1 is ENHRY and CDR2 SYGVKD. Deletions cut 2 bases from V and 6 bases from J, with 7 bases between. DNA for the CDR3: TGTGCCATCAGTGAGGGGTCGGCTGAAGCTTTCTTT. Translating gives CAISEGSAEAFF.

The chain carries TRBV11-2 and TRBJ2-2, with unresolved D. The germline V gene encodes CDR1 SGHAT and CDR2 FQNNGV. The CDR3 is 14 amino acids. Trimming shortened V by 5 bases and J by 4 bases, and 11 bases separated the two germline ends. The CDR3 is CASSPSFGTGELFF. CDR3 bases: TGTGCCAGCAGCCCATCCTTTGGCACCGGGGAGCTGTTTTTT.

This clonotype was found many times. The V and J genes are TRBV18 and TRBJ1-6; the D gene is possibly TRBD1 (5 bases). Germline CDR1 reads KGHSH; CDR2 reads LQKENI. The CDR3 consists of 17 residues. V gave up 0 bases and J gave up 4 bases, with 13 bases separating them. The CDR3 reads CASSPPGRISYNSPLHF. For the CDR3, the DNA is TGTGCCAGCTCACCACCGGGACGAATATCGTATAATTCACCCCTCCACTTT.

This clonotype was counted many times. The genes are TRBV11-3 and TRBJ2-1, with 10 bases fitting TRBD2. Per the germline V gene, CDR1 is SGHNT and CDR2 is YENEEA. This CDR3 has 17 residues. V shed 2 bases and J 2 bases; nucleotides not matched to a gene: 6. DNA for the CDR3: TGTGCCAGCAGCTTAACCTCTAGCGGGAGTCCCTACAATGAGCAGTTCTTC. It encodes CASSLTSSGSPYNEQFF.

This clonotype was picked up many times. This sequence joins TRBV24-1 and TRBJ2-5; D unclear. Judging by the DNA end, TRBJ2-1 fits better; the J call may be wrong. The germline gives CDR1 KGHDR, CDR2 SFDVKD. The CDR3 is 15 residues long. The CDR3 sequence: CATSQRTVGIYEQFF. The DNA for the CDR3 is TGTGCCACCAGTCAGCGAACCGTGGGAATCTATGAGCAGTTCTTC.

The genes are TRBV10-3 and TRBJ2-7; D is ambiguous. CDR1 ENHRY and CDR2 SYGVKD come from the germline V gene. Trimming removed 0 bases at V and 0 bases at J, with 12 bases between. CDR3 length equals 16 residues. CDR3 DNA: TGTGCCATCAGTGAGTCCCCGGCAAGTAGCTCCTACGAGCAGTACTTC. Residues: CAISESPASSSYEQYF.

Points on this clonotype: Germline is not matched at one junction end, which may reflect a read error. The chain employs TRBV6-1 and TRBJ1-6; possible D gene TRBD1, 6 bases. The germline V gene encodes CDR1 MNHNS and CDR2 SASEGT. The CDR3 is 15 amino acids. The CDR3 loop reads CATDRSEIVNSPLRF. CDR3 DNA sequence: TGTGCCACCGACAGGTCGGAGATCGTTAATTCACCCCTCCGCTTT.

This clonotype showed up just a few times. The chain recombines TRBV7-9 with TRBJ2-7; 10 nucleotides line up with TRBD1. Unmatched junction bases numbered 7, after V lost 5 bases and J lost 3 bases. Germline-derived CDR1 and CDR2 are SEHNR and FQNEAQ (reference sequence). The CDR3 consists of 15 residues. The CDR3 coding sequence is TGTGCCAGCAGCCGGGACAGGGGTTATCGCTACGAGCAGTACTTC. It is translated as CASSRDRGYRYEQYF.

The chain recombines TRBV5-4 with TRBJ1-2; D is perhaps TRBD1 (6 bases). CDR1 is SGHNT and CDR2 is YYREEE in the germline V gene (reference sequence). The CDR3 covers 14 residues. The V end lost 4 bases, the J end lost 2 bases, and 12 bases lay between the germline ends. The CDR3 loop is CASSPADRNYGYTF. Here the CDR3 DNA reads TGTGCCAGCAGCCCAGCGGACAGAAACTATGGCTACACCTTC.